The 15 T cell receptor beta chains in this list originate from one sample, sequenced in a study of cytomegalovirus exposure and HLA in healthy donors. The PCR used 60 Vbeta and 13 Jbeta primers. Generated by immunoSEQ multiplex PCR, the TCRdb table keeps only in-frame clones and is missing some. The sample has approximately 120,000 clones, approximately 81% seen once. The sequenced sample consisted of PBMCs. These receptors originate from a woman between 25 and 40 years old in good health and CMV-seronegative.

The chain combines TRBV18 with TRBJ2-7, with 8 bases that match TRBD1. Germline values: CDR1 KGHSH, CDR2 LQKENI. The CDR3 sequence is 14 residues long. The V and J ends lost 4 bases and 4 bases, in that order; junction bases with no gene match: 6. CDR3 nucleotide sequence: TGTGCCAGCTCACTTAACAGGGGGAGTTACGAGCAGTACTTC. Protein product: CASSLNRGSYEQYF.

V gene TRBV29-1 combines with J gene TRBJ2-1; 7 nucleotides align to TRBD2. Trimming at V came to 5 bases and at J to 5 bases, leaving 6 bases not matched to a gene. The CDR3 totals 13 residues. Germline CDR1 SQVTM, CDR2 ANQGSEA. Here the CDR3 reads CSVPVAGNNEQFF. The CDR3 bases are TGCAGCGTTCCCGTAGCGGGTAACAATGAGCAGTTCTTC.

This clone appeared once. The chain has TRBV9 and TRBJ2-6; 12 nucleotides match TRBD2. Germline-derived CDR1 and CDR2 are SGDLS and YYNGEE. The CDR3 spans 18 residues. V was pared by 6 bases and J by 2 bases, with 9 bases of the junction left unmatched. The DNA for the CDR3 is TGTGCCAGCACGATAGGACTAGCGGGATTAGCTGGGGCCAACGTCCTGACTTTC. This sequence encodes CASTIGLAGLAGANVLTF.

The chain carries TRBV6-5 and TRBJ2-7; tentative D call: TRBD1 (7 bases). Germline V gives CDR1 MNHEY, CDR2 SVGAGI. Trimming took off 2 bases at V and 3 bases at J, with 14 bases between the two ends. CDR3 size: 15 residues. This CDR3 reads CASSYGGGVVYEQYF. The CDR3 DNA is TGTGCCAGCAGTTACGGAGGGGGCGTCGTCTACGAGCAGTACTTC.

The chain employs TRBV29-1 and TRBJ1-1; D is unclear. CDR1 is SQVTM, CDR2 ANQGSEA, per germline. The CDR3 contains 12 residues. V shed 7 bases and J shed 1 base, with 10 bases lying between them. The CDR3 DNA sequence: TGCAGCGCATCGGAGGGGAACACTGAAGCTTTCTTT. Translating gives CSASEGNTEAFF.

V is TRBV6-7 and J is TRBJ2-5; 7 nucleotides align to TRBD2. TRBV6-7 has ORF status, its function being uncertain. The trim removed 10 bases at V and 5 bases at J, leaving 34 bases unmatched. The CDR3 totals 21 residues. CDR3 sequence (DNA): TGTGCCATCGACCGATTGCTAGCGGAGGACCTAGTACCAAGTTATGAGGAGACCCAGTACTTC. Its protein product is CAIDRLLAEDLVPSYEETQYF.

This clone is a singleton in its sample. The chain has TRBV27 and TRBJ2-7; D gene uncertain. V was clipped by 6 bases and J by 0 bases, with 12 bases between them. The CDR3 is made up of 14 amino acids. The V gene's germline CDR1 is MNHEY and CDR2 SMNVEV (reference sequence). CDR3 loop: CASRSFQDSYEQYF. The CDR3 bases are TGTGCCAGCAGGTCCTTCCAGGACTCCTACGAGCAGTACTTC.

The chain joins TRBV6-1 to TRBJ2-5, with TRBD1 as a possible D gene (6 bases). From germline, CDR1 is MNHNS and CDR2 SASEGT. Trimming shortened V by 3 bases and J by 5 bases, and 16 bases separated the two germline ends. This CDR3 has 15 amino acids. The CDR3 protein is CASSELITGSETQYF. The CDR3, as DNA: TGTGCCAGCAGTGAGTTAATTACAGGGTCGGAGACCCAGTACTTC.

V is TRBV19 and J is TRBJ2-7; 7 positions match TRBD2. Trimming took 7 bases from V and 2 from J; bases not matched to a gene: 14. Germline CDR1 and CDR2: LNHDA and SQIVND (reference sequence). There are 16 residues in the CDR3. The CDR3 region has the DNA TGTGCCAGTACCCCTCCCGGGGGGAAAGCCCCCTACGAGCAGTACTTC. Protein: CASTPPGGKAPYEQYF.

The V call is TRBV28, the J call TRBJ2-5; a possible D gene is TRBD1 (6 bases). Trimming cost V 8 bases and J 11 bases, with 21 bases left between them. This CDR3 is 13 amino acids long. Germline-derived CDR1 and CDR2 are MDHEN and SYDVKM. CDR3 amino acids: CASPPTQGGEQYF. The CDR3 DNA reads as TGTGCCAGCCCACCCACACAGGGTGGAGAGCAGTACTTC.

The chain couples TRBV6-1 to TRBJ1-2, with 7 bases that match TRBD1. With V trimmed by 6 bases and J by 5 bases, 9 bases remained unmatched. This CDR3 has 14 amino acids. Germline-derived CDR1 and CDR2 are MNHNS and SASEGT. The CDR3 here is CASRPTGPAYGYTF. CDR3 DNA: TGTGCCAGCAGGCCGACAGGGCCAGCATATGGCTACACCTTC.

This sequence joins TRBV5-1 and TRBJ2-2; 14 bases map to TRBD2. The CDR3 totals 18 residues. The J segment lost 4 bases and the V segment lost 4 bases, leaving 9 bases of the junction unmatched. Germline CDR1 is SGHRS and CDR2 is YFSETQ. CDR3 sequence: CASSRGLAGDGGTGELFF. CDR3 sequence (DNA): TGCGCCAGCAGCCGGGGACTAGCGGGAGACGGGGGCACCGGGGAGCTGTTTTTT.

The chain combines TRBV7-2 with TRBJ1-2; weak D call: TRBD1 (6 bases). CDR1 is SGHTA, CDR2 FQGNSA, per germline. V was pared by 3 bases and J by 8 bases, with 13 bases between. There are 13 residues in the CDR3. CDR3 sequence (DNA): TGTGCCAGCAGCTTCGACAGGTCCACAGGCTACACCTTC. This gives the protein CASSFDRSTGYTF. The full variable domain, rest sourced from reference TRBV7-2 and TRBJ1-2, is GAGVSQSPSNKVTEKGKDVELRCDPISGHTALYWYRQSLGQGLEFLIYFQGNSAPDKSGLPSDRFSAERTGGSVSTLTIQRTQQEDSAVYLCASSFDRSTGYTFGSGTRLTVV.

V gene TRBV19 combines with J gene TRBJ2-1; 12 nucleotides agree with TRBD1. Germline V CDR1 and CDR2: LNHDA, SQIVND (reference sequence). V was clipped by 5 bases and J by 6 bases; unmatched bases: 5. The CDR3 is 15 amino acids. The CDR3 loop reads CASSGTGGGFNEQFF. The CDR3 nucleotides are TGTGCCAGTAGTGGGACAGGGGGCGGTTTCAATGAGCAGTTCTTC.

The V and J genes are TRBV4-1 and TRBJ2-1; 8 bases align to TRBD1. Looked up from germline, CDR1 is MGHRA and CDR2 is YSYEKL. J was trimmed by 2 bases and V by 6 bases; bases with no gene match: 9. The CDR3 loop spans 16 amino acids. The DNA for the CDR3 is TGCGCCAGCAGAAATCAGGGGGCGGTCGCCTACAATGAGCAGTTCTTC. Encoded protein: CASRNQGAVAYNEQFF.